The clone carrying this TCR beta chain was counted between two and nine times. Antigen specificity is unknown. This specimen belongs to a study of T cells after yellow fever vaccination. Study information: Fractions with few cells were prepared using SMART-Seq v4 Ultra Low Input.

In TCRdb, the 5' RACE reads were re-called with MiXCR into one record per CDR3 protein. Among some 500,000 distinct CDR3 sequences listed, roughly 14% were seen once. In germline, CDR1 is MNHNS, CDR2 SASEGT. V lost 5 bases to trimming and J lost 5 bases, with 16 bases between them. This CDR3 is 16 amino acids long. Study-wide points: The secondary response was weaker but peaked faster, day 5 versus 15. Detected again after the booster were most primary-vaccination clones, at nearly 97% CD4 and roughly 88% CD8.

The starting material was PBMCs, obtained on the day of the yellow fever booster vaccination. The receptor comes from a man aged 30-40 years who received the YFV17D yellow fever vaccine. The chain uses TRBV6-1 and TRBJ1-6; no definite D call. CDR3 bases: TGTGCCAGCAGTCGATCGGACGCCTGGGATAATTCACCCCTCCACTTT. It translates to CASSRSDAWDNSPLHF.